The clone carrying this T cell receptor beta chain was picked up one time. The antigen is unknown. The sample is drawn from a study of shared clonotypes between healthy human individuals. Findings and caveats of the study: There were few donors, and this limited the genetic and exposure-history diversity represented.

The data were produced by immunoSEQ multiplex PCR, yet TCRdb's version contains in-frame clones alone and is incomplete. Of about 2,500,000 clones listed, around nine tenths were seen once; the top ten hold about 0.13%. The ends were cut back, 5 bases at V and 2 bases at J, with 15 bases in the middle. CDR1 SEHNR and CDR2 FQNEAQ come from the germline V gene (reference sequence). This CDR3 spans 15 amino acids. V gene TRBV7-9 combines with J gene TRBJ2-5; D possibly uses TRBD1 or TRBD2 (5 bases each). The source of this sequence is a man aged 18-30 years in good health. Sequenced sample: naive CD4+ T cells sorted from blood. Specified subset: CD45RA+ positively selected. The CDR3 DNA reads TGTGCCAGCAGCATCCCGGGGCTAATACAAGAGACCCAGTACTTC. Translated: CASSIPGLIQETQYF. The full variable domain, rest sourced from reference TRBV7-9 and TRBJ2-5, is DTGVSQNPRHKITKRGQNVTFRCDPISEHNRLYWYRQTLGQGPEFLTYFQNEAQLEKSRLLSDRFSAERPKGSFSTLEIQRTEQGDSAMYLCASSIPGLIQETQYFGPGTRLLVL.